This T cell receptor (beta chain) stems from a study of blood T cell repertoires in COVID-19. Data came from immunoSEQ multiplex PCR; TCRdb stores just in-frame clones and leaves some out. Of under 500,000 clones in the sample, roughly 85% are singletons; the top ten hold approximately 2%. Germline-derived CDR1 and CDR2 are MNHNS and SASEGT. The trim removed 11 bases at V and 5 bases at J, leaving 10 bases unmatched. The CDR3 sequence is 13 residues long. This sequence was found in a woman under 30 with acute COVID-19. The chain carries TRBV6-1 and TRBJ2-5; 8 nucleotides align to TRBD2. The sample comprised PBMCs or T cells enriched from blood (not recorded which). CDR3 in DNA: TGTGCCCTTCAGAGAGCGGGGGCGGAGACCCAGTACTTC. It translates to CALQRAGAETQYF.